The present entry profiles one TCR beta chain with its context. The sample belongs to a study of shared T cell receptors in the human thymus. CDR1 and CDR2 from the germline V gene are LGHNT and FRNRAP. The CDR3 is 13 residues long. The ends were cut back, 4 bases at V and 5 bases at J, with 12 bases in the middle. Generated by immunoSEQ multiplex PCR, the TCRdb table keeps only in-frame clones and is missing some. The table lists 550,000 to 800,000 clones, over 75% of them singletons. The same data also went into a second study, on human thymus T cells.

This chain links TRBV12-5 with TRBJ2-7; possibly TRBD2 for D (6 bases). The clonotype comes from a girl less than two years old with a congenital heart defect. Material: thymocytes. CDR3 DNA: TGTGCTAGTGGTTGCAGGGAGGACGACGAGCAGTACTTC. Its protein is CASGCREDDEQYF.